This record looks at one TCR beta chain sequence and its context. This sample was taken from a study of PD-1 blockade in mismatch repair-deficient tumors. Produced via immunoSEQ multiplex PCR; TCRdb's table is partial and in-frame only. The sample has about 34,000 clones; around 80% are singletons. The CDR3 is made up of 14 amino acids. Germline V gene data show CDR1 as LNHDA and CDR2 as SQIVND (reference sequence). Trimming took 0 bases from V and 8 from J, leaving 13 bases between them. This clonotype was obtained from an adult with mismatch repair-deficient cancer. The genes are TRBV19 and TRBJ1-2; maybe TRBD1 (5 bases). This sample comprised PBMCs, obtained 6 to 7 weeks after starting pembrolizumab. CDR3 in amino acids: CASSIDGADSGYTF. In DNA, the CDR3 is TGTGCCAGTAGTATAGATGGGGCAGATTCCGGCTACACCTTC.